The T cell receptor beta chain under discussion was sequenced for a study of T-cell reconstitution after alpha-beta-depleted transplantation in children. The V and J ends lost 0 bases and 3 bases, in that order; junction bases with no gene match: 3. The length of the CDR3 is 15 residues. Per germline, CDR1 LGHNA and CDR2 YSLEER. Researchers prepared the TCRbeta library using unique molecular identifiers, the study reports. One entry per CDR3 protein results from TCRdb running MiXCR on the PCR reads. The repertoire holds around 380,000 distinct CDR3 sequences, with roughly a tenth as singletons. This rearrangement joins TRBV4-3 to TRBJ2-7; 9 bases match TRBD2. Material: PBMCs from the stem cell graft donor, obtained from the stem cell graft. This receptor was identified in a human donor who donated a stem cell graft to a child with acute myeloid leukemia. CDR3 in amino acids: CASSQEASGNYEQYF. For the CDR3, the DNA is TGCGCCAGCAGCCAAGAGGCTAGCGGGAACTACGAGCAGTACTTC.